This T cell receptor beta chain emerged from a study of blood T cell repertoires in COVID-19. Sequenced by immunoSEQ multiplex PCR; TCRdb stores in-frame clones only, minus some. In the table there are about 190,000 clones, approximately 73% of which are singletons. The CDR3 loop spans 14 amino acids. Germline loops: CDR1 MDHEN, CDR2 SYDVKM. The V gene lost 2 bases and the J gene lost 7 bases, with 12 bases spanning the gap. The source material was PBMCs or T cells enriched from blood (not recorded which). The chain has TRBV28 and TRBJ1-5; TRBD1 is a possible D gene (5 bases). This receptor was taken from a woman aged 45-65 years with acute COVID-19. CDR3 DNA: TGTGCCAGCAGTTTAGATCAGGGTCGGCAGCCCCAGCATTTT. Translating it yields CASSLDQGRQPQHF. The full variable domain, with the rest looked up from reference TRBV28 and TRBJ1-5, is DVKVTQSSRYLVKRTGEKVFLECVQDMDHENMFWYRQDPGLGLRLIYFSYDVKMKEKGDIPEGYSVSREKKERFSLILESASTNQTSMYLCASSLDQGRQPQHFGDGTRLSIL.